The source of this T cell receptor beta chain is a study of blood T cell repertoires in COVID-19. Study information: COVID-19 samples collected from the United States, Italy and Spain covered acute and convalescent phases.

The CDR3 has 14 residues. The V gene lost 0 bases and the J gene lost 0 bases, with 6 bases spanning the gap. Germline CDR1 and CDR2: MGHRA and YSYEKL. TCRdb keeps only in-frame clones here, not all; method: immunoSEQ multiplex PCR. The data contain 450,000 or so clones, around nine tenths of them singletons. The sequencing sample was made of peripheral blood. The TCR was taken from a young man with COVID-19, enrolled during active disease. The rearrangement links TRBV4-1 to TRBJ2-7; D call uncertain. The CDR3 DNA follows: TGCGCCAGCAGCCAAGATATAAACTCCTACGAGCAGTACTTC. Its translation: CASSQDINSYEQYF.